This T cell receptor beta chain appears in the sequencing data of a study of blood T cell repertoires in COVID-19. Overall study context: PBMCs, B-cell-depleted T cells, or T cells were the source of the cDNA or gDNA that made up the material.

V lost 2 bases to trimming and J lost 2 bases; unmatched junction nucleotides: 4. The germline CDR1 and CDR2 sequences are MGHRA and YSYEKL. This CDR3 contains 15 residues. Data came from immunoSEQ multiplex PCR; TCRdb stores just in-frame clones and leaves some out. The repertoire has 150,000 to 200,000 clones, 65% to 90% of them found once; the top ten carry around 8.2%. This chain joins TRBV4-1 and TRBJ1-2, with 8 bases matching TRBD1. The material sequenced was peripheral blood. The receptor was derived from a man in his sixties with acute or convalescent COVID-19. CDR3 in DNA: TGCGCCAGCAGCCAATCTGCAGGGGGCAACTATGGCTACACCTTC. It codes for CASSQSAGGNYGYTF.